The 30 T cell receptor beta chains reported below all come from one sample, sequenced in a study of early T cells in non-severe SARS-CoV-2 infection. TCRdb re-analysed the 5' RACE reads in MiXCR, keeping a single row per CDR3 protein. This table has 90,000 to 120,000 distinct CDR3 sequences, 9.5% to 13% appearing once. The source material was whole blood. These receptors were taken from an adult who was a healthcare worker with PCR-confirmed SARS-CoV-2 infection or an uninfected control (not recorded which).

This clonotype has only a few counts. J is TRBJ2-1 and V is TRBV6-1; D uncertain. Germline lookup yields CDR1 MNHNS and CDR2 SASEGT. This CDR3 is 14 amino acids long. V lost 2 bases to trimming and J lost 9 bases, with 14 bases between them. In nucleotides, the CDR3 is TGTGCCAGCAGTGAATTTGGCGTTATGGGTGAGCAGTTCTTC. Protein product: CASSEFGVMGEQFF.

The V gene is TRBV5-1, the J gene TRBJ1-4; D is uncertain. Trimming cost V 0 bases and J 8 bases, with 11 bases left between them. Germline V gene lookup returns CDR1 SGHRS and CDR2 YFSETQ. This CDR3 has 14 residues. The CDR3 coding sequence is TGCGCCAGCAGCTTGGTGGGGTCGGGCGAAAAACTGTTTTTT. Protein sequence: CASSLVGSGEKLFF.

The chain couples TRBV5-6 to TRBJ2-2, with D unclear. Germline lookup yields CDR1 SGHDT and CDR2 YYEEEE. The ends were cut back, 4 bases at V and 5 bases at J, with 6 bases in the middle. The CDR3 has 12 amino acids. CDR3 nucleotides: TGTGCCAGCAGCCCCCAAACCGGGGAGCTGTTTTTT. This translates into CASSPQTGELFF.

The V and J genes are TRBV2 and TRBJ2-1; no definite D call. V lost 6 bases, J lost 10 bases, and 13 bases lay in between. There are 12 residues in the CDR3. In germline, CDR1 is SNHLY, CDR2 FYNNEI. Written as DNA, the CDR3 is TGTGCCAGCAGCCCCGATTTGGGGGAGCAGTTCTTC. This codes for CASSPDLGEQFF. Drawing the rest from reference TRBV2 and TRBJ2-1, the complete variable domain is EPEVTQTPSHQVTQMGQEVILRCVPISNHLYFYWYRQILGQKVEFLVSFYNNEISEKSEIFDDQFSVERPDGSNFTLKIRSTKLEDSAMYFCASSPDLGEQFFGPGTRLTVL.

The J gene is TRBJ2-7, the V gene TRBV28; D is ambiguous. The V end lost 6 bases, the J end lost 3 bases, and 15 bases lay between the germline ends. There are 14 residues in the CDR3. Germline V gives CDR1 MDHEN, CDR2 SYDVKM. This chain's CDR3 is CASSPSVSHYEQYF. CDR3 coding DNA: TGTGCCAGCAGCCCCTCGGTCAGCCACTACGAGCAGTACTTC.

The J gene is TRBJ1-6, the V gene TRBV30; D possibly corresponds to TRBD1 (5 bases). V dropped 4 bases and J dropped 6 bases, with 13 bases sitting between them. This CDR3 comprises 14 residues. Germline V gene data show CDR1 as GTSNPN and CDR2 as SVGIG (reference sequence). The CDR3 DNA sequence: TGTGCCTGGACCTCGGGGGTTGGTAATTCACCCCTCCACTTT. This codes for CAWTSGVGNSPLHF.

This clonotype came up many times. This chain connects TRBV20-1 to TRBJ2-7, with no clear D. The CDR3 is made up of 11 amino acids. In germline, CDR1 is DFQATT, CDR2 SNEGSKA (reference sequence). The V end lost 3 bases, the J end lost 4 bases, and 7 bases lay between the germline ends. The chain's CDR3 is CSASLLYEQYF. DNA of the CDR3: TGCAGTGCTAGCTTACTTTACGAGCAGTACTTC.

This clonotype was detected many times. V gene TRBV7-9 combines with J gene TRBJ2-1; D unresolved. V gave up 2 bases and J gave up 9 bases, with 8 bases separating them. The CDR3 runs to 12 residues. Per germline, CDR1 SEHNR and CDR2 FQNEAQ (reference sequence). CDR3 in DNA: TGTGCCAGCAGCTTATCGCCTGTTGAGCAGTTCTTC. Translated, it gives CASSLSPVEQFF.

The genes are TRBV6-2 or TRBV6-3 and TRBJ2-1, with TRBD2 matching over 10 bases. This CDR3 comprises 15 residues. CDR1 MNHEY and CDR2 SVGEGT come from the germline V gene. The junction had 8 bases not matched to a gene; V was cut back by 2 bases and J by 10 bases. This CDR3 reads CASSYRSGGDKEQFF. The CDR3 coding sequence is TGTGCCAGCAGTTACCGCAGCGGGGGGGATAAAGAGCAGTTCTTC.

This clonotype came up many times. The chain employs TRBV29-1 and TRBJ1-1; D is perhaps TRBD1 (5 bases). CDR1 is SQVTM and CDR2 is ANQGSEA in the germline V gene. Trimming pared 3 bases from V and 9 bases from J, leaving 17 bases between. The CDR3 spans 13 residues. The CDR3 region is CSVDTITGEKAFF. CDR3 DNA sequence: TGCAGCGTTGATACTATAACAGGAGAGAAAGCTTTCTTT.

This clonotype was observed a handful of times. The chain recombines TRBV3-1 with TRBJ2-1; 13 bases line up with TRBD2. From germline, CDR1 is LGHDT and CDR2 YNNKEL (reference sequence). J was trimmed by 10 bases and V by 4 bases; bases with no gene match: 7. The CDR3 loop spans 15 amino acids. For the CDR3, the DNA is TGTGCCAGCAGCCGAACTAGCGGGGGGGCTAGAGAGCAGTTCTTC. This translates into CASSRTSGGAREQFF.

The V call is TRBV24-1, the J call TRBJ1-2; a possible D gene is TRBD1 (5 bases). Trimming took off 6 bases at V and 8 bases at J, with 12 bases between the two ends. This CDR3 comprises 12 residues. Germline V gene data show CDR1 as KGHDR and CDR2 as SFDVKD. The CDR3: CATSRDGLGYTF. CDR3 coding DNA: TGTGCCACCAGTAGGGACGGCCTAGGCTACACCTTC.

The CDR3, as DNA: TGTGCCACCAGTGATCCAGCGGGAGGGGGGCAAGAGACCCAGTACTTC. Its protein is CATSDPAGGGQETQYF. This chain uses TRBV24-1 with TRBJ2-5, with TRBD2 identical over 10 bases. The CDR3 has 16 amino acids. Trimming took 3 bases from V and 2 from J; bases not matched to a gene: 5. Germline loops: CDR1 KGHDR, CDR2 SFDVKD.

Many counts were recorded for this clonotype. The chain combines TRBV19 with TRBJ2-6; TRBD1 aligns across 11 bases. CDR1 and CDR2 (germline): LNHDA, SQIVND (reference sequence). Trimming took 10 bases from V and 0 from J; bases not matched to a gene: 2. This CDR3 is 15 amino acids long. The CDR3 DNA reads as TGTGCCACTGGGACAGGGGGCTCTGGGGCCAACGTCCTGACTTTC. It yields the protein CATGTGGSGANVLTF.

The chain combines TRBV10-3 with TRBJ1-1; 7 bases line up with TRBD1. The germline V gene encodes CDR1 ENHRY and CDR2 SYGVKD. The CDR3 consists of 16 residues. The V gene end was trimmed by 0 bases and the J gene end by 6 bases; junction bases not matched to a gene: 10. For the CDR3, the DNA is TGTGCCATCAGTGAGTCGATTCTGAGGGGGCGGGCTGAAGCTTTCTTT. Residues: CAISESILRGRAEAFF.

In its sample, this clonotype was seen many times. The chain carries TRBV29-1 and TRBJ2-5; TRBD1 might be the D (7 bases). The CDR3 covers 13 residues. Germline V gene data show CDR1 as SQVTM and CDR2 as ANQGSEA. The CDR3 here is CNIHQGGEETQYF. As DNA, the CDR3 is TGCAACATTCATCAGGGGGGCGAAGAGACCCAGTACTTC. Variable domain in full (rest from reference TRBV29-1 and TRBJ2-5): SAVISQKPSRDICQRGTSLTIQCQVDSQVTMMFWYRQQPGQSLTLIATANQGSEATYESGFVIDKFPISRPNLTFSTLTVSNMSPEDSSIYLCNIHQGGEETQYFGPGTRLLVL.

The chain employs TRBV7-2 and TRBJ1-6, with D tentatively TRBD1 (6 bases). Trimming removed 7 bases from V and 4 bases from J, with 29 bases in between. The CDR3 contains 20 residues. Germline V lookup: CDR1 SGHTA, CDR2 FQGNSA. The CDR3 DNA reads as TGTGCCAGCATCTTCACCCAGGACAGTCCGATTGGGCAATATAATTCACCCCTCCACTTT. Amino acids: CASIFTQDSPIGQYNSPLHF.

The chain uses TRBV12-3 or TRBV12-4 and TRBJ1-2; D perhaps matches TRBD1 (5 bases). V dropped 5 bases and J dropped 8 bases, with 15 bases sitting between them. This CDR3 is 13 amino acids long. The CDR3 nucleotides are TGTGCCAGCAGTGGGACCCCAGCTCGGGGCTACACCTTC. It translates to CASSGTPARGYTF.

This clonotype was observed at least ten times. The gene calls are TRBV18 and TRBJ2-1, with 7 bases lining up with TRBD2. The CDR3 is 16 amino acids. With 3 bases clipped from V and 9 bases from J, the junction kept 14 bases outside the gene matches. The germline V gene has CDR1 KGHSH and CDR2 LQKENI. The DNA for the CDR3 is TGTGCCAGCTCACCCGGACTAGAATGGGATAGAGGTGAGCAGTTCTTC. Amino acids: CASSPGLEWDRGEQFF.

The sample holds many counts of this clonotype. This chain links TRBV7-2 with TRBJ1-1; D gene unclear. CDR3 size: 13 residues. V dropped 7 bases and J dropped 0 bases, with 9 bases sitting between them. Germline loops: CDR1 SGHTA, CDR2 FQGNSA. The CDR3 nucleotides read TGTGCCAGCACCCCCGGCATGAACACTGAAGCTTTCTTT. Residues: CASTPGMNTEAFF.

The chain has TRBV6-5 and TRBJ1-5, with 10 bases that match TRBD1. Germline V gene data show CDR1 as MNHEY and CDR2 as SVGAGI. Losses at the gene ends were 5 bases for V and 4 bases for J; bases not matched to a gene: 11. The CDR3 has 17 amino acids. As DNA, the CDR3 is TGTGCCAGCAGTCGACAGGGGGCCCCTGGCTCGAATCAGCCCCAGCATTTT. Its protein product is CASSRQGAPGSNQPQHF.

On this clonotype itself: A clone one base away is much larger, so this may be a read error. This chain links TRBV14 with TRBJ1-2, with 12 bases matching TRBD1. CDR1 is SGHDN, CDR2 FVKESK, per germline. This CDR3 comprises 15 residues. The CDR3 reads CARSQGQGAVYGYTF. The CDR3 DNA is TGTGCCCGCAGCCAGGGACAGGGGGCGGTCTATGGCTACACCTTC.

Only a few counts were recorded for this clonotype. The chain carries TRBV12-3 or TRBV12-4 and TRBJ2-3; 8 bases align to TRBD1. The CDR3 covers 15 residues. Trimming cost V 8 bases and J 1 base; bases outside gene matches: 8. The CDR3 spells CASARQGRGTDTQYF. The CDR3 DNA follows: TGTGCCAGCGCCCGACAGGGGAGAGGCACAGATACGCAGTATTTT.

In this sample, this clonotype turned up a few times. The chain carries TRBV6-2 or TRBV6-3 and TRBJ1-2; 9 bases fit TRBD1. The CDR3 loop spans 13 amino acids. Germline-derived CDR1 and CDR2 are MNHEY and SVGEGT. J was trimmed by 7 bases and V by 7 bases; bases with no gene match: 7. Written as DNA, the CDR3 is TGTGCCAGCAAGGACAGGGGAGGCTCTGGCTACACCTTC. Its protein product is CASKDRGGSGYTF.

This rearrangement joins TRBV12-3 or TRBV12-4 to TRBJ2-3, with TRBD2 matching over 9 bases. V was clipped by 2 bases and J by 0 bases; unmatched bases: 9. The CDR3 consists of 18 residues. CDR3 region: CASSLRRRAGGSTDTQYF. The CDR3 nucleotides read TGTGCCAGCAGTTTAAGGAGACGAGCGGGGGGTAGCACAGATACGCAGTATTTT.

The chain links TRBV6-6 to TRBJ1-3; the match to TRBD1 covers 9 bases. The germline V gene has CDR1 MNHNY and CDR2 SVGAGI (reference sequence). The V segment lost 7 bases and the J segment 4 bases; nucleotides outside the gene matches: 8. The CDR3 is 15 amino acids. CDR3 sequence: CASTTGQGYGNTIYF. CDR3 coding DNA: TGTGCCAGCACAACGGGACAGGGTTACGGAAACACCATATATTTT.

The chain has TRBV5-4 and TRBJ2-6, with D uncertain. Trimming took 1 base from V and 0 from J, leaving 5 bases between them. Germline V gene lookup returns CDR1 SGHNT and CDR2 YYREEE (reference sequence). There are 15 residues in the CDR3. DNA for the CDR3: TGTGCCAGCAGCTTGTATAGCTCTGGGGCCAACGTCCTGACTTTC. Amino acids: CASSLYSSGANVLTF.

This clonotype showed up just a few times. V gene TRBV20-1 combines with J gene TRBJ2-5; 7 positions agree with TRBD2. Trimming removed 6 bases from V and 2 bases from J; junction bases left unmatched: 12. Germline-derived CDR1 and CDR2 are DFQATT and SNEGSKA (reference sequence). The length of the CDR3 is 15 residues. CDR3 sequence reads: CSAHRGFGGQETQYF. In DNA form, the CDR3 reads TGCAGTGCCCACCGCGGGTTCGGGGGGCAAGAGACCCAGTACTTC.

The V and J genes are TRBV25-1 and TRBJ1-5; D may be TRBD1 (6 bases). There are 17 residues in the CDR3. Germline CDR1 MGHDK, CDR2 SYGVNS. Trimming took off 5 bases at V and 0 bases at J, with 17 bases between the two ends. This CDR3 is CASSPAGRGHSNQPQHF. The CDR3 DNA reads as TGTGCCAGCAGTCCGGCGGGCAGGGGTCATAGCAATCAGCCCCAGCATTTT.

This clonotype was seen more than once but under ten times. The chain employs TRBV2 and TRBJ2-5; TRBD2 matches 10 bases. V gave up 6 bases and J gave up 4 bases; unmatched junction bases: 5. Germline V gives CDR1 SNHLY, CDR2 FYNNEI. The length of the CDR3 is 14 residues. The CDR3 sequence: CASSAGLAVETQYF. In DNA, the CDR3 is TGTGCCAGCAGCGCCGGACTAGCGGTAGAGACCCAGTACTTC.